The 28 T cell receptor beta chains below come from one sample, sequenced in a study of Tregs in tolerant kidney transplant recipients. Profiling relied on immunoSEQ multiplex PCR, and the TCRdb table lists in-frame clones only, not all of them. Of 110,000 or so clones listed, nearly 90% are singletons. Sequencing used CD4+ T cells from blood, obtained before the transplant. These receptors were taken from a human donor who received a combined kidney and bone marrow transplant.

The chain links TRBV28 to TRBJ1-1; D might be TRBD1 (5 bases). The CDR3 is 13 residues long. V was pared by 4 bases and J by 1 base, with 7 bases between. Per the germline V gene, CDR1 is MDHEN and CDR2 is SYDVKM. Written as DNA, the CDR3 is TGTGCCAGCAGTTCGACAGAGAACACTGAAGCTTTCTTT. The encoded protein is CASSSTENTEAFF.

This clone was counted a few times. The chain employs TRBV7-9 and TRBJ1-6, with 7 bases aligning to TRBD1. Germline V gene lookup returns CDR1 SEHNR and CDR2 FQNEAQ (reference sequence). The CDR3 runs 13 residues. The trim removed 6 bases at V and 11 bases at J, leaving 7 bases unmatched. In nucleotides, the CDR3 is TGTGCCAGCAGACAGGGGCCGGATCCACCCCTCCACTTT. Translated, it gives CASRQGPDPPLHF.

The V and J genes are TRBV5-4 and TRBJ2-7; D is unclear. Germline V gene data show CDR1 as SGHNT and CDR2 as YYREEE (reference sequence). This CDR3 is built from 14 residues. V shed 3 bases and J shed 3 bases, with 13 bases lying between them. The CDR3 protein is CASSSPLDFYEQYF. CDR3 DNA sequence: TGTGCCAGCAGCTCCCCTCTCGACTTCTACGAGCAGTACTTC. The whole variable domain, remainder taken from reference TRBV5-4 and TRBJ2-7, is ETGVTQSPTHLIKTRGQQVTLRCSSQSGHNTVSWYQQALGQGPQFIFQYYREEENGRGNFPPRFSGLQFPNYSSELNVNALELDDSALYLCASSSPLDFYEQYFGPGTRLTVT.

The rearrangement links TRBV27 to TRBJ2-7; 11 nucleotides agree with TRBD1. The V gene's germline CDR1 is MNHEY and CDR2 SMNVEV (reference sequence). V trimming: 4 bases; J trimming: 6 bases; junction bases outside the gene matches: 11. CDR3 length: 16 residues. The CDR3 loop is CASSSPTRDRGIEQYF. The CDR3 coding sequence is TGTGCCAGCAGTTCCCCCACCCGGGACAGGGGGATCGAGCAGTACTTC.

The rearrangement links TRBV14 to TRBJ2-6; weak D call: TRBD2 (6 bases). Trimming took off 4 bases at V and 1 base at J, with 11 bases between the two ends. This CDR3 region has 16 residues. Per germline, CDR1 SGHDN and CDR2 FVKESK. The CDR3 spells CASSRVRGSGANVLTF. CDR3 coding DNA: TGTGCCAGCAGCCGAGTCCGGGGGTCTGGGGCCAACGTCCTGACTTTC.

The chain joins TRBV9 to TRBJ2-3; D is possibly TRBD2 (5 bases). V was cut by 3 bases and J by 4 bases, with 12 bases left in between. The CDR3 is 14 residues long. Germline assignment: CDR1 SGDLS and CDR2 YYNGEE. CDR3 sequence reads: CASSASLGADTQYF. The CDR3 nucleotides read TGTGCCAGCAGCGCCTCCCTGGGAGCAGATACGCAGTATTTT.

In this sample, this clone turned up a few times. The chain employs TRBV10-1 and TRBJ1-2; a possible D gene is TRBD1 (6 bases). Per the germline V gene, CDR1 is WNHNN and CDR2 is SYGVQD (reference sequence). The CDR3 contains 13 residues. The V gene lost 6 bases and the J gene lost 2 bases, with 10 bases spanning the gap. CDR3 nucleotides: TGCGCCAGCAGCTGGACAGTAAACTATGGCTACACCTTC. This encodes CASSWTVNYGYTF.

This clone has a single count. The chain recombines TRBV2 with TRBJ1-2, with D possibly being TRBD1 (5 bases). The V end was cut by 8 bases, the J end by 12 bases, with 31 bases between. The CDR3 loop spans 16 amino acids. Germline lookup yields CDR1 SNHLY and CDR2 FYNNEI. CDR3 sequence (DNA): TGTGCCAGCGGACGTGGGGGGGGACGCGGAAAGTCTGGGGACACCTTC. This sequence encodes CASGRGGGRGKSGDTF.

The V call is TRBV6-1, the J call TRBJ1-2; 8 nucleotides agree with TRBD1. J lost 3 bases, V lost 2 bases, and 11 bases had no gene match. CDR1 and CDR2 from the germline V gene are MNHNS and SASEGT. The CDR3 sequence is 17 residues long. The CDR3 reads CASSETMWDRTYYGYTF. The CDR3 nucleotides read TGTGCCAGCAGTGAAACAATGTGGGACAGGACCTACTATGGCTACACCTTC.

The chain uses TRBV28 and TRBJ1-1; 7 nucleotides align to TRBD1. With V trimmed by 7 bases and J by 0 bases, 17 bases remained unmatched. The germline V gene encodes CDR1 MDHEN and CDR2 SYDVKM. This CDR3 is built from 18 residues. The CDR3 coding sequence is TGTGCCAGCAACCTACCCGGAGGGGGCAACCGCATGAACACTGAAGCTTTCTTT. It is translated as CASNLPGGGNRMNTEAFF.

The chain joins TRBV19 to TRBJ1-1; 8 positions match TRBD1. CDR3 length: 15 residues. The germline gives CDR1 LNHDA, CDR2 SQIVND (reference sequence). V dropped 6 bases and J dropped 1; count of bases not matched to a gene: 7. CDR3 sequence: CASSNTGGSNTEAFF. For the CDR3, the DNA is TGTGCCAGTAGCAACACAGGGGGGTCGAACACTGAAGCTTTCTTT. Full variable domain (outside the CDR3, taken from reference TRBV19 and TRBJ1-1): DGGITQSPKYLFRKEGQNVTLSCEQNLNHDAMYWYRQDPGQGLRLIYYSQIVNDFQKGDIAEGYSVSREKKESFPLTVTSAQKNPTAFYLCASSNTGGSNTEAFFGQGTRLTVV.

J is TRBJ1-1 and V is TRBV25-1; D possibly corresponds to TRBD1 (6 bases). The V end was cut by 2 bases, the J end by 6 bases, with 13 bases between. CDR1 and CDR2 (germline): MGHDK, SYGVNS. CDR3 length equals 14 residues. The chain's CDR3 is CASSEVGRGPEAFF. CDR3 coding DNA: TGTGCCAGCAGTGAAGTGGGCAGGGGCCCTGAAGCTTTCTTT.

J is TRBJ1-4 and V is TRBV6-5, with 8 bases matching TRBD1. Germline values: CDR1 MNHEY, CDR2 SVGAGI. This CDR3 region has 13 residues. J was trimmed by 6 bases and V by 7 bases; bases with no gene match: 4. The CDR3 nucleotides are TGTGCCAGCAAGGACAGGGCAGATGAAAAACTGTTTTTT. Protein product: CASKDRADEKLFF.

The chain employs TRBV5-1 and TRBJ1-6; TRBD1 is a possible D gene (6 bases). The CDR3 extends over 16 amino acids. V was clipped by 0 bases and J by 9 bases, with 16 bases between them. In germline, CDR1 is SGHRS, CDR2 YFSETQ. The CDR3 here is CASSLVWTEDSSPLHF. The CDR3 DNA follows: TGCGCCAGCAGCTTGGTTTGGACAGAGGATAGTTCACCCCTCCACTTT.

The rearrangement joins TRBV10-1 to TRBJ2-1, with TRBD1 matching 7 bases. The CDR3 is 16 amino acids. With 0 bases clipped from V and 5 bases from J, the junction kept 7 bases outside the gene matches. CDR1 and CDR2 from the germline V gene are WNHNN and SYGVQD (reference sequence). The CDR3 is CASSESSQGVHNEQFF. The CDR3 nucleotides are TGCGCCAGCAGTGAGTCAAGCCAGGGGGTCCACAATGAGCAGTTCTTC.

V and J are TRBV5-1 and TRBJ2-3; 8 positions agree with TRBD2. After removal of 0 bases from V and 5 bases from J, the junction contained 8 bases not matched to a gene. The CDR3 covers 16 residues. CDR1 is SGHRS and CDR2 is YFSETQ in the germline V gene. This CDR3 is CASSLEAGGDGDTQYF. The CDR3 coding sequence is TGCGCCAGCAGCTTGGAGGCGGGGGGAGATGGAGATACGCAGTATTTT.

The rearrangement uses TRBV5-1 and TRBJ1-2; 7 bases line up with TRBD1. The CDR3 is 15 amino acids. CDR1 is SGHRS and CDR2 is YFSETQ in the germline V gene. V lost 0 bases and J lost 4; bases outside the gene matches: 6. In DNA form, the CDR3 reads TGCGCCAGCAGCTTGGCCGGGACAGTCGCCTATGGCTACACCTTC. Translation gives CASSLAGTVAYGYTF.

V is TRBV5-8 and J is TRBJ2-3, with D possibly being TRBD2 (6 bases). Trimming removed 7 bases from V and 3 bases from J, with 15 bases in between. The CDR3 totals 14 residues. Germline V gene data show CDR1 as SGHTS and CDR2 as YDEGEE. CDR3 amino acids: CASSSGVITDTQYF. DNA for the CDR3: TGTGCCAGCTCTTCGGGAGTTATTACAGATACGCAGTATTTT.

This clone appeared once. This chain uses TRBV18 with TRBJ1-5; unclear D gene. Germline V gives CDR1 KGHSH, CDR2 LQKENI. Deletions cut 2 bases from V and 1 base from J, with 3 bases between. The length of the CDR3 is 13 residues. The CDR3, as DNA: TGTGCCAGCTCACCAGGCAGCAATCAGCCCCAGCATTTT. As protein: CASSPGSNQPQHF.

The gene calls are TRBV29-1 and TRBJ2-3; no reliable D call. The CDR3 is 13 amino acids. The V and J ends lost 2 bases and 2 bases respectively, with 8 bases between them. CDR1 and CDR2 (germline): SQVTM, ANQGSEA. CDR3 DNA sequence: TGCAGCGTTGAATCCCTTCCCACAGATACGCAGTATTTT. Protein product: CSVESLPTDTQYF.

The chain carries TRBV28 and TRBJ2-5; TRBD1 is a possible D gene (7 bases). The germline V gene has CDR1 MDHEN and CDR2 SYDVKM. The CDR3 is 11 residues long. With 5 bases removed from V and 12 bases from J, the gap between germline ends came to 13 bases. CDR3 DNA sequence: TGTGCCAGCAGTCGGGGGACAGCGGAGTACTTC. Its protein product is CASSRGTAEYF. Full variable domain (remainder filled in from reference TRBV28 and TRBJ2-5): DVKVTQSSRYLVKRTGEKVFLECVQDMDHENMFWYRQDPGLGLRLIYFSYDVKMKEKGDIPEGYSVSREKKERFSLILESASTNQTSMYLCASSRGTAEYFGPGTRLLVL.

In DNA, the CDR3 is TGTGCCAGCAGCATGACAGATCCCTACGATGGGCAGTACTTC. As protein: CASSMTDPYDGQYF. This rearrangement joins TRBV28 to TRBJ2-7; D perhaps matches TRBD1 (5 bases). Trimming removed 6 bases at V and 9 bases at J, with 21 bases between. The germline V gene encodes CDR1 MDHEN and CDR2 SYDVKM. This CDR3 comprises 14 residues.

This clone was detected only once. V and J are TRBV5-4 and TRBJ2-7, with TRBD1 identical over 8 bases. The germline CDR1 and CDR2 sequences are SGHNT and YYREEE (reference sequence). Unmatched junction bases numbered 1, after V lost 4 bases and J lost 4 bases. The length of the CDR3 is 12 residues. The CDR3, as DNA: TGTGCCAGCAGCCGGGACAGGTACGAGCAGTACTTC. It specifies CASSRDRYEQYF. The full variable domain, in which reference TRBV5-4 and TRBJ2-7 provide the parts outside the CDR3, is ETGVTQSPTHLIKTRGQQVTLRCSSQSGHNTVSWYQQALGQGPQFIFQYYREEENGRGNFPPRFSGLQFPNYSSELNVNALELDDSALYLCASSRDRYEQYFGPGTRLTVT.

The chain uses TRBV27 and TRBJ2-7; 10 bases map to TRBD1. Germline trimming cut 6 bases from V and 7 bases from J; bases unmatched to any gene: 21. This CDR3 contains 18 residues. CDR1 is MNHEY, CDR2 SMNVEV, per germline (reference sequence). The CDR3 here is CASSPKYPGTGAFGEQYF. The CDR3 DNA follows: TGTGCCAGCAGCCCCAAGTATCCCGGGACAGGGGCGTTTGGGGAGCAGTACTTC.

The chain carries TRBV5-1 and TRBJ2-5, with TRBD2 matching 8 bases. V was clipped by 4 bases and J by 2 bases; unmatched bases: 7. The germline V gene has CDR1 SGHRS and CDR2 YFSETQ. The CDR3 runs to 15 residues. CDR3: CASSPTSGLQETQYF. DNA for the CDR3: TGCGCCAGCAGCCCAACTAGCGGTTTACAAGAGACCCAGTACTTC.

The chain has TRBV7-7 and TRBJ2-5; 7 bases align to TRBD1. The CDR3 consists of 14 residues. The J segment lost 4 bases and the V segment lost 6 bases, leaving 8 bases of the junction unmatched. In germline, CDR1 is SSHAT, CDR2 FNYEAQ (reference sequence). CDR3 DNA sequence: TGTGCCAGCAGTTTATTGACAGGGCTAGAGACCCAGTACTTC. Translating gives CASSLLTGLETQYF.

V usage is TRBV27 and J usage is TRBJ2-2; D may be TRBD2 (5 bases). The V end was cut by 5 bases, the J end by 0 bases, with 13 bases between. There are 16 residues in the CDR3. Germline V gene lookup returns CDR1 MNHEY and CDR2 SMNVEV (reference sequence). CDR3: CASSPPTTANTGELFF. In DNA form, the CDR3 reads TGTGCCAGCAGTCCCCCGACTACAGCGAACACCGGGGAGCTGTTTTTT.

This clone was seen a single time. The chain couples TRBV15 to TRBJ2-5, with D uncertain. Deletions cut 4 bases from V and 2 bases from J, with 11 bases between. CDR3 length equals 14 residues. Germline V gene lookup returns CDR1 LNHNV and CDR2 YYDKDF (reference sequence). The CDR3 spells CATSTWAQQETQYF. The CDR3 coding sequence is TGTGCCACCAGCACCTGGGCGCAGCAAGAGACCCAGTACTTC.